The 20 T cell receptor beta chains below were found in one sample sequenced in a study of T cell changes during pregnancy in multiple sclerosis (dated by TCRdb to the late 2010s). Preparation of the library involved the immunoSEQ multiplex PCR assay. The source is immuneACCESS, and TCRdb retained only in-frame sequences with V and J called. Part of the clones is not carried over; for the studies checked, unresolved V genes explain less than half of this, and the remainder is unexplained. The sample table lists roughly 55,000 clones, over 80% of them with a count of one. The ten largest clonotypes hold more than 0.15% of the sample. Source: CD4+ T cells from peripheral blood mononuclear cells, taken after pregnancy. These receptor sequences come from a female donor in good health, enrolled as a control in a pregnancy study.

The chain uses TRBV7-8 and TRBJ2-7; 7 positions match TRBD2. Unmatched junction bases numbered 0, after V lost 2 bases and J lost 2 bases. CDR3 length: 13 amino acids. Germline CDR1 and CDR2: SGHVS and FQNEAQ. The CDR3 sequence: CASSLTSAYEQYF. The DNA of the CDR3 is TGTGCCAGCAGCTTAACTAGCGCCTACGAGCAGTACTTC.

V is TRBV7-3 and J is TRBJ2-1, with a tentative D call TRBD2 (5 bases). The CDR3 spans 15 residues. CDR1 SGHTA and CDR2 FQGTGA come from the germline V gene. V was cut by 2 bases and J by 7 bases, with 15 bases left in between. The CDR3 sequence: CASSLGFSEGNEQFF. The CDR3 DNA reads as TGTGCCAGCAGCTTAGGCTTTTCCGAGGGAAATGAGCAGTTCTTC.

This clone came up once. The rearrangement links TRBV6-6 to TRBJ2-3; TRBD2 matches 8 bases. The CDR3 loop spans 14 amino acids. The V and J ends lost 8 bases and 3 bases, in that order; junction bases with no gene match: 7. The germline gives CDR1 MNHNY, CDR2 SVGAGI (reference sequence). CDR3 sequence: CASGVGGATDTQYF. CDR3 coding DNA: TGTGCCAGCGGTGTCGGGGGGGCAACAGATACGCAGTATTTT.

The chain combines TRBV4-3 with TRBJ1-5, with D hard to call. The CDR3 contains 15 residues. Trimming removed 0 bases at V and 5 bases at J, with 11 bases between. In germline, CDR1 is LGHNA, CDR2 YSLEER. This CDR3 is CASSQDLNSHQPQHF. In DNA, the CDR3 is TGCGCCAGCAGCCAAGATCTGAACAGCCATCAGCCCCAGCATTTT.

The chain joins TRBV18 to TRBJ2-2; D may be TRBD1 (5 bases). The germline CDR1 and CDR2 sequences are KGHSH and LQKENI. Trimming stripped 3 bases from V and 6 bases from J, with 11 bases between. The CDR3 is made up of 14 amino acids. The DNA of the CDR3 is TGTGCCAGCTCACCGTTCAGGGCGCCCGGGGAGCTGTTTTTT. This sequence encodes CASSPFRAPGELFF. The full variable domain, completed using reference TRBV18 and TRBJ2-2, is NAGVMQNPRHLVRRRGQEARLRCSPMKGHSHVYWYRQLPEEGLKFMVYLQKENIIDESGMPKERFSAEFPKEGPSILRIQQVVRGDSAAYFCASSPFRAPGELFFGEGSRLTVL.

The chain recombines TRBV5-4 with TRBJ1-6; D may be TRBD1 (5 bases). Germline V gives CDR1 SGHNT, CDR2 YYREEE (reference sequence). The CDR3 is 13 amino acids. V dropped 0 bases and J dropped 10 bases, with 8 bases sitting between them. CDR3 amino acids: CASSLGRDSPLHF. In DNA, the CDR3 is TGTGCCAGCAGCTTGGGGAGGGACTCACCCCTCCACTTT. The complete variable domain, with remaining parts taken from reference TRBV5-4 and TRBJ1-6, reads ETGVTQSPTHLIKTRGQQVTLRCSSQSGHNTVSWYQQALGQGPQFIFQYYREEENGRGNFPPRFSGLQFPNYSSELNVNALELDDSALYLCASSLGRDSPLHFGNGTRLTVT.

This clone was detected only once. The chain is built from TRBV2 and TRBJ1-2; TRBD1 agrees at 7 bases. V gave up 6 bases and J gave up 4 bases; unmatched junction bases: 14. CDR3 length: 16 residues. Per the germline V gene, CDR1 is SNHLY and CDR2 is FYNNEI. The CDR3 nucleotides read TGTGCCAGCAGACGACAGGGCGAACTGTTGGGCTATGGCTACACCTTC. This encodes CASRRQGELLGYGYTF.

The CDR3 DNA follows: TGCAGCGTTGAACAGGGTATGGGCACTGAAGCTTTCTTT. Amino acid sequence: CSVEQGMGTEAFF. This chain joins TRBV29-1 and TRBJ1-1, with a possible D match to TRBD1 (5 bases). This CDR3 has 13 amino acids. The V gene's germline CDR1 is SQVTM and CDR2 ANQGSEA. Between the trimmed V and J ends, which lost 2 bases and 4 bases, there was a span of 11 bases.

The chain employs TRBV30 and TRBJ2-1, with TRBD2 identical over 8 bases. Trimming at V came to 2 bases and at J to 9 bases, leaving 3 bases not matched to a gene. Germline V gene data show CDR1 as GTSNPN and CDR2 as SVGIG (reference sequence). This CDR3 region has 12 residues. This CDR3 is CAWSPRGGEQFF. The DNA for the CDR3 is TGTGCCTGGAGTCCCCGGGGGGGTGAGCAGTTCTTC.

The chain carries TRBV13 and TRBJ1-2; TRBD1 matches 9 bases. This CDR3 is 15 amino acids long. Germline CDR1 and CDR2: PRHDT and FYEKMQ (reference sequence). The trim removed 4 bases at V and 5 bases at J, leaving 8 bases unmatched. For the CDR3, the DNA is TGTGCCAGCAGCTCCCGACAGGGGGTTGGGTATGGCTACACCTTC. It encodes CASSSRQGVGYGYTF.

V is TRBV18 and J is TRBJ1-6, with 7 positions matching TRBD1. CDR3 length: 14 amino acids. CDR1 and CDR2 (germline): KGHSH, LQKENI. V trimming: 2 bases; J trimming: 9 bases; junction bases outside the gene matches: 4. In DNA, the CDR3 is TGTGCCAGCTCACCAAGACAGGGACTTTCACCCCTCCACTTT. This sequence encodes CASSPRQGLSPLHF.

The chain uses TRBV28 and TRBJ1-4; 7 bases are a match to TRBD1. The length of the CDR3 is 14 residues. With 6 bases clipped from V and 5 bases from J, the junction kept 6 bases outside the gene matches. CDR1 MDHEN and CDR2 SYDVKM come from the germline V gene. The CDR3 region has the DNA TGTGCCAGCAGGACGCAGGGGGGAAATGAAAAACTGTTTTTT. Translated, it gives CASRTQGGNEKLFF.

The CDR3 loop is CASSFGGVGTDTQYF. The CDR3, as DNA: TGTGCCAGCAGCTTCGGGGGGGTTGGCACAGATACGCAGTATTTT. The chain uses TRBV7-2 and TRBJ2-3; 8 bases align to TRBD2. The J segment lost 1 base and the V segment lost 3 bases, leaving 3 bases of the junction unmatched. The length of the CDR3 is 15 residues. Looked up from germline, CDR1 is SGHTA and CDR2 is FQGNSA.

This chain links TRBV7-2 with TRBJ2-3, with D possibly being TRBD1 (6 bases). Germline values: CDR1 SGHTA, CDR2 FQGNSA. The V end was cut by 2 bases, the J end by 7 bases, with 7 bases between. CDR3 length: 12 residues. The CDR3 region has the DNA TGTGCCAGCAGCTTACAGGGGAATACGCAGTATTTT. Translation: CASSLQGNTQYF.

The V gene is TRBV6-1, the J gene TRBJ2-7; TRBD1 matches 10 bases. Germline V CDR1 and CDR2: MNHNS, SASEGT. After removal of 8 bases from V and 5 bases from J, the junction contained 6 bases not matched to a gene. There are 13 residues in the CDR3. CDR3 DNA sequence: TGTGCCAGCGATGACAGGGGGCAGGACGAGCAGTACTTC. Protein sequence: CASDDRGQDEQYF.

The chain combines TRBV28 with TRBJ2-5, with 8 bases that match TRBD1. V shed 5 bases and J 2 bases; nucleotides not matched to a gene: 7. This CDR3 contains 15 residues. Germline assignment: CDR1 MDHEN and CDR2 SYDVKM. The CDR3 reads CASSKPGTGQETQYF. The CDR3 DNA follows: TGTGCCAGCAGTAAACCCGGGACAGGTCAAGAGACCCAGTACTTC.

The chain combines TRBV10-3 with TRBJ2-5, with 9 bases lining up with TRBD1. Per the germline V gene, CDR1 is ENHRY and CDR2 is SYGVKD. The CDR3 is 14 amino acids. Trimming took 10 bases from V and 5 from J; bases not matched to a gene: 11. In DNA form, the CDR3 reads TGTGCCACGCAGATGGGACAGGGTAGGGAGACCCAGTACTTC. This encodes CATQMGQGRETQYF.

This clone was counted once. The genes are TRBV27 and TRBJ2-3; D possibly corresponds to TRBD1 (6 bases). V was clipped by 5 bases and J by 3 bases, with 9 bases between them. This CDR3 region has 13 residues. Germline V gives CDR1 MNHEY, CDR2 SMNVEV (reference sequence). The CDR3 coding sequence is TGTGCCAGCAGTCAACAGGGTACAGATACGCAGTATTTT. Protein product: CASSQQGTDTQYF.

The V and J genes are TRBV7-9 and TRBJ1-1; D might be TRBD1 (6 bases). There are 15 residues in the CDR3. The germline V and J ends were trimmed by 1 base and 4 bases, with 13 bases remaining between them. The germline V gene has CDR1 SEHNR and CDR2 FQNEAQ (reference sequence). The DNA for the CDR3 is TGTGCCAGCAGCTTAGGTGACCGAGGGGGCACTGAAGCTTTCTTT. Protein sequence: CASSLGDRGGTEAFF.

This chain links TRBV12-5 with TRBJ1-1, with 7 nucleotides matching TRBD1. CDR3 length: 12 amino acids. Germline CDR1 LGHNT, CDR2 FRNRAP. Trimming cost V 1 base and J 11 bases; bases outside gene matches: 4. CDR3 residues: CASGLGDRVAFF. The CDR3 DNA reads as TGTGCTAGTGGTTTGGGTGACAGGGTCGCTTTCTTT.